A selection of T cell receptor beta chains follows, all from one sample in a study of Ad26.COV2.S vaccination and SARS-CoV-2 variants. Generated by immunoSEQ multiplex PCR, the TCRdb table keeps only in-frame clones and is missing some. This table has more than 150,000 clones, about 83% appearing once. The source was peripheral blood, collected after recovery from COVID-19. The source of these receptors is a human donor who had recovered from COVID-19. CDR3s include the opening cysteine and the closing phenylalanine or tryptophan. The D gene is left open where the match is weak. For some rows the clone size is stated as once, few or many, or as a class when expanded; others skip it.

TRBV7-9	-	-	TRBJ2-2	TGTGCCAGCAGCTTAGGGCACCCCAACACCGGGGAGCTGTTTTTT	CASSLGHPNTGELFF
TRBV6-5	-	once	TRBJ2-5	TGTGCCAGCAGTTTGGGACCGGGGGAGACCCAGTACTTC	CASSLGPGETQYF
TRBV4-2	TRBD2	-	TRBJ2-3	TGTGCCAGCAGCCAAGGGCTAGCGGGGGGGCCGGGCACAGATACGCAGTATTTT	CASSQGLAGGPGTDTQYF
TRBV28	TRBD1	-	TRBJ1-1	TGTGCCGCAGGGGGCCCGGGGAACACTGAAGCTTTCTTT	CAAGGPGNTEAFF
TRBV11-3	-	-	TRBJ1-1	TGTGCCAGCAGCTTGGGCCCTAACACTGAAGCTTTCTTT	CASSLGPNTEAFF
TRBV5-4	-	many	TRBJ1-6	TGTGCCAGCAGCACCAACCGCGTGAGGTCACCCCTCCACTTT	CASSTNRVRSPLHF
TRBV25-1	-	once	TRBJ1-2	TGTGCCAGCAGTGAAACAGGACAGTACACCTTC	CASSETGQYTF
TRBV7-2	TRBD2	-	TRBJ2-7	TGTGCCAGCAGCTTAGACCCTAGCGGGACCTACGAGCAGTACTTC	CASSLDPSGTYEQYF
TRBV6-2/TRBV6-3	-	-	TRBJ2-3	TGTGCCAGCAGTTACCTCCCAGCGGATACGCAGTATTTT	CASSYLPADTQYF
TRBV27	-	-	TRBJ1-4	TGTGCCAGCAGTTCGCCGGGCCCTACGAGTGAAAAACTGTTTTTT	CASSSPGPTSEKLFF
TRBV5-1	-	-	TRBJ1-3	TGCGCCAGCAGCGCAGGGGTTCCTGGAAACACCATATATTTT	CASSAGVPGNTIYF
TRBV4-2	-	-	TRBJ1-2	TGTGCCAGCAGCCCTCGGAGCCCCGAAAACTATGGCTACACCTTC	CASSPRSPENYGYTF
TRBV6-6	TRBD2	-	TRBJ2-1	TGTGCCAGCAGTTCCCGCGGGAGGCCCAATGAGCAGTTCTTC	CASSSRGRPNEQFF
TRBV10-3	-	-	TRBJ1-1	TGTGCCGTCAGTGAAGGGAGCCCCATGAACACTGAAGCTTTCTTT	CAVSEGSPMNTEAFF
TRBV21-1	-	-	TRBJ2-7	TGTGCCAGCTCTTTCTCCCGGGACACCCCCTACGAGCAGTACTTC	CASSFSRDTPYEQYF
TRBV18	-	-	TRBJ2-4	TGTGCCAGCTCCCCGACGGCCAAAAACATTCAGTACTTC	CASSPTAKNIQYF
TRBV10-1	TRBD2	many	TRBJ2-3	TGCGCCAGCAGTGAGCGGCTAGCGGGAGGGCCGAGAGATACGCAGTATTTT	CASSERLAGGPRDTQYF
TRBV7-9	-	few	TRBJ1-3	TGTGCCAGCAGCTTAGGAAGCTTCTCTGGAAACACCATATATTTT	CASSLGSFSGNTIYF
TRBV6-2/TRBV6-3	TRBD2	-	TRBJ2-1	TGTGCCAGCAGCATACTAGCGGGAGTAGGGAGCTACAATGAGCAGTTCTTC	CASSILAGVGSYNEQFF
TRBV18	-	-	TRBJ2-1	TGTGCCAGCTCCCCCCGAGGGCCCAATGAGCAGTTCTTC	CASSPRGPNEQFF
TRBV7-9	-	-	TRBJ2-7	TGTGCCAGCAGCTCCGCTTACCGAGCATACGAGCAGTACTTC	CASSSAYRAYEQYF
TRBV3-1/TRBV3-2	TRBD2	-	TRBJ2-1	TGTGCCAGCAGCCCCACTAGCGGGGGTTACAATGAGCAGTTCTTC	CASSPTSGGYNEQFF
TRBV2	TRBD1	-	TRBJ2-7	TGTGCCAGCAGTTTAGACAGGGCTAGTACCTACGAGCAGTACTTC	CASSLDRASTYEQYF
TRBV28	-	-	TRBJ1-3	TGTGCCAGCAGTTTATGGGCGGGAAGCTCTGGAAACACCATATATTTT	CASSLWAGSSGNTIYF
TRBV29-1	-	-	TRBJ1-2	TGCAGCGTGGTGCGACAGGAGAACTATGGCTACACCTTC	CSVVRQENYGYTF